This T cell receptor (beta chain) was identified during a study of T cell changes during pregnancy in multiple sclerosis (dated by TCRdb to between 2017 and 2020). With regard to the full study: The study examined how the T cell repertoire changed over the course of pregnancy in women with multiple sclerosis.

The method behind the library was the immunoSEQ multiplex PCR assay. TCRdb obtained this table from immuneACCESS and retained in-frame rearrangements with V and J assigned. These tables miss some clones; where compared with another copy, unresolved V genes account for less than half of the shortfall, and the remainder is unexplained. Within this sample are about 100,000 clones, with 85% to 95% of them counted one time only. The biggest ten clones account for over 0.85% of the sample. A remark on this clone: Its antigen remains undetermined. Per-base qualities were not stored, and no clone one base away is much larger.

Measured from the cysteine to the phenylalanine, the CDR3 is 14 residues long. This entry keeps only the CDR3 DNA: 42 bases, framed from base 1. CDR1 SGHDN and CDR2 FVKESK were looked up in the germline V gene. Trimmed from V: 5 bases; trimmed from J: 7 bases; junction bases lacking a gene match: 6. This sample comprised peripheral blood, obtained after pregnancy. The rearrangement combines TRBV14 with TRBJ2-3; 10 bases in between match TRBD2. The TCR was taken from a female donor with multiple sclerosis, enrolled in a pregnancy study. The DNA is as follows: TGTGCCAGCAGCATAAGCGGGAGGGCGAATACGCAGTATTTT. Translated, it reads CASSISGRANTQYF.